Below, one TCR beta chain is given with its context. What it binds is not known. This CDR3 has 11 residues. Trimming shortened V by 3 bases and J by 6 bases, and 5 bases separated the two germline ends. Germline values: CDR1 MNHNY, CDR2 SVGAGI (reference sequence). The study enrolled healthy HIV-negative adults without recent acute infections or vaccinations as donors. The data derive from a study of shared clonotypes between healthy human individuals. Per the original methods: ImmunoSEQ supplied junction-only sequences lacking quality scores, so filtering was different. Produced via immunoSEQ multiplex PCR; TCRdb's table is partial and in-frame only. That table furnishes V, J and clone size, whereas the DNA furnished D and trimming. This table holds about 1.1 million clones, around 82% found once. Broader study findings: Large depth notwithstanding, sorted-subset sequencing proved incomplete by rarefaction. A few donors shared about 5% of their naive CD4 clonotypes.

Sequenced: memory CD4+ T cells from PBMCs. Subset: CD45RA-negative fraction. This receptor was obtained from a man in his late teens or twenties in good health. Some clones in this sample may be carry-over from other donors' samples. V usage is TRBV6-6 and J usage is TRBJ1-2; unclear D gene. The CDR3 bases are TGTGCCAGCAGTTATCGAGATGGCTACACCTTC. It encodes CASSYRDGYTF.